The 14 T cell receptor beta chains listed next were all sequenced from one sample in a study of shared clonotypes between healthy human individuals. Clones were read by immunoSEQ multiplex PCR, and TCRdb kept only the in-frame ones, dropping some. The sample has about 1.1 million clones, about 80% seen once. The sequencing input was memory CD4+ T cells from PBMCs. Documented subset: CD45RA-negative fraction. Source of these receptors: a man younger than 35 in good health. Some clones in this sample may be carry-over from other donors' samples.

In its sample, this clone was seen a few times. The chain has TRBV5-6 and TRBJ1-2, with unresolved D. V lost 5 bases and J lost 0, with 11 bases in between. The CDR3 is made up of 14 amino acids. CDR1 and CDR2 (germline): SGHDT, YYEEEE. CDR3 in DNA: TGTGCCAGCAGACTGAGGACGGCTAACTATGGCTACACCTTC. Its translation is CASRLRTANYGYTF.

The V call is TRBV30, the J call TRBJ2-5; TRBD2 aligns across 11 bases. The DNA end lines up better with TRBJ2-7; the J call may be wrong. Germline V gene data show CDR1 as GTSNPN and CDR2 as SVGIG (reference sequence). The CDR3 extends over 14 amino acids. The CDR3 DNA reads TGTGCCTGGAGCGCCGGGACTAGCGGATCCGAGCAGTACTTC. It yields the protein CAWSAGTSGSEQYF.

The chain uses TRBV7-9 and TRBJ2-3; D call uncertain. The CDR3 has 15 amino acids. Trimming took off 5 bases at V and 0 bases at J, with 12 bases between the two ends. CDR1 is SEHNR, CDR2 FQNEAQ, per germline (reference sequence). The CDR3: CASSNVLDSTDTQYF. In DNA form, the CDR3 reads TGTGCCAGCAGCAACGTCCTGGACAGCACAGATACGCAGTATTTT.

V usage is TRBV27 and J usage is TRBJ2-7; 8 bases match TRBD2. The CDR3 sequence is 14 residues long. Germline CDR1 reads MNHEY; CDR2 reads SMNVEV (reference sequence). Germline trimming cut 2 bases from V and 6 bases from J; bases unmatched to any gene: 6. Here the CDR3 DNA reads TGTGCCAGCAGTTTAGAGGCGGGAGGAGGCGAGCAGTACTTC. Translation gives CASSLEAGGGEQYF.

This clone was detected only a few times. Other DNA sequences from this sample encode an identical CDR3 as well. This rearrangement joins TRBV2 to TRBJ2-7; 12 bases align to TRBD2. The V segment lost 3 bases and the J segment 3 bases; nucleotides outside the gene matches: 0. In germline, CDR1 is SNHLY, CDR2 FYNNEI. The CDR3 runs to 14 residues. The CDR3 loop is CASSETSGSYEQYF. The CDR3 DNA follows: TGTGCCAGCAGTGAGACTAGCGGGAGCTACGAGCAGTACTTC.

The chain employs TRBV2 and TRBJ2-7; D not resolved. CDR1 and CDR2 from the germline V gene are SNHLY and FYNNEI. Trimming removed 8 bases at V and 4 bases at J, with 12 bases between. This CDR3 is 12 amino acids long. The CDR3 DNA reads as TGTGCCAGCCGGGTTAACCGATACGAGCAGTACTTC. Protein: CASRVNRYEQYF.

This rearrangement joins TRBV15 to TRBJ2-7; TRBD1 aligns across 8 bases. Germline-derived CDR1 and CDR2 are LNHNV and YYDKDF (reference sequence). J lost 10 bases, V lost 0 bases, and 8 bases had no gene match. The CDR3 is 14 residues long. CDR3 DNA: TGTGCCACCAGCAGAGATCGCCGGACAGGGAATCAGTACTTC. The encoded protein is CATSRDRRTGNQYF.

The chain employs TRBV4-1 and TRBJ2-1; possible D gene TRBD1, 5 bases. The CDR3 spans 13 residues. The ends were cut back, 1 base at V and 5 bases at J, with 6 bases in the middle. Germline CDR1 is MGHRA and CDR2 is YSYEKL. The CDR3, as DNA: TGCGCCAGCAGCCAAGGACAGCACAATGAGCAGTTCTTC. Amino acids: CASSQGQHNEQFF.

The CDR3 loop reads CASVRLAGGDNEQFF. The DNA of the CDR3 is TGTGCCAGCGTTAGACTAGCGGGAGGGGACAATGAGCAGTTCTTC. The genes are TRBV6-1 and TRBJ2-1; 14 nucleotides align to TRBD2. This CDR3 has 15 amino acids. Trimming took 8 bases from V and 5 from J; bases not matched to a gene: 5. Germline CDR1 MNHNS, CDR2 SASEGT.

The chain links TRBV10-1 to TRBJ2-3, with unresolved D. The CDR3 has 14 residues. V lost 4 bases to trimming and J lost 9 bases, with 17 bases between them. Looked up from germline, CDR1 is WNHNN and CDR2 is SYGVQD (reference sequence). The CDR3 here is CASSASGVVGTQYF. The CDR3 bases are TGCGCCAGCAGTGCCTCTGGGGTCGTAGGGACGCAGTATTTT.

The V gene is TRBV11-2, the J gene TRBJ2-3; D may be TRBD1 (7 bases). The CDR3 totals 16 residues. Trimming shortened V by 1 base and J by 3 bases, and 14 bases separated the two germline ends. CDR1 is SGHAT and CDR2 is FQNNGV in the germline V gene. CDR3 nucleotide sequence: TGTGCCAGCAGCTTAGTGGGGGGACAGCCTACAGATACGCAGTATTTT. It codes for CASSLVGGQPTDTQYF.

The CDR3 here is CTSSQKREPHEQYF. For the CDR3, the DNA is TGCACCAGCAGCCAGAAGCGGGAGCCCCACGAGCAGTACTTC. V and J are TRBV1 and TRBJ2-7; the DNA was not used to check the table's D call, TRBD2. TRBV1 is labeled a pseudogene. This CDR3 is built from 14 residues.

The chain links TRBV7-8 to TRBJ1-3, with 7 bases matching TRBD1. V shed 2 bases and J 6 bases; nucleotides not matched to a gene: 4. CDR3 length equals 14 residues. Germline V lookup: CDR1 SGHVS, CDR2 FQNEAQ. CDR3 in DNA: TGTGCCAGCAGCTTAAACAGGGGCGAAAACACCATATATTTT. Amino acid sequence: CASSLNRGENTIYF.

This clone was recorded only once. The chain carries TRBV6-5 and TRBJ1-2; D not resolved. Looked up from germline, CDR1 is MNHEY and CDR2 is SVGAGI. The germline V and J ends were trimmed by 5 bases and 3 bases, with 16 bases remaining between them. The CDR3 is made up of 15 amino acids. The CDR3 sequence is CASSRTLRVDYGYTF. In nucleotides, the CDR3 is TGTGCCAGCAGTCGCACACTTCGAGTGGACTATGGCTACACCTTC.